The 30 T cell receptor beta chains given below trace back to one sample, sequenced in a study of blood T cell repertoires in COVID-19. Generated by immunoSEQ multiplex PCR, the TCRdb table keeps only in-frame clones and is missing some. There are just over 650,000 clones in the sample; 85% to 90% occur only once, and under 0.3% lies in the top ten. The sample was peripheral blood. The receptors derive from a woman between 18 and 30 years old with acute or convalescent COVID-19.

This chain connects TRBV4-3 to TRBJ2-3; TRBD2 might be the D (7 bases). CDR3 length: 13 residues. Per the germline V gene, CDR1 is LGHNA and CDR2 is YSLEER. Trimming cost V 4 bases and J 4 bases, with 9 bases left between them. The CDR3 nucleotides read TGCGCCAGCAGCCCGGGGGGCCCAGATACGCAGTATTTT. Translated, it gives CASSPGGPDTQYF.

Only one count was recorded for this clone. The rearrangement joins TRBV24-1 to TRBJ2-1, with a tentative D call TRBD2 (6 bases). Germline CDR1 KGHDR, CDR2 SFDVKD. Trimming removed 5 bases from V and 13 bases from J, with 11 bases in between. CDR3 length: 11 amino acids. CDR3 loop: CATSVGGFQFF. The CDR3 region has the DNA TGTGCCACCAGTGTGGGGGGATTTCAGTTCTTC.

In DNA form, the CDR3 reads TGTGCCAGCAGGGGCTTTATCTCCTACGAGCAGTACTTC. It specifies CASRGFISYEQYF. This chain links TRBV6-5 with TRBJ2-7; D is ambiguous. V was pared by 6 bases and J by 0 bases, with 9 bases between. The CDR3 is 13 residues long. From germline, CDR1 is MNHEY and CDR2 SVGAGI.

The rearrangement links TRBV27 to TRBJ1-1; the D gene is possibly TRBD1 (5 bases). The germline V gene encodes CDR1 MNHEY and CDR2 SMNVEV (reference sequence). V was clipped by 5 bases and J by 4 bases, with 17 bases between them. CDR3 length equals 15 residues. CDR3 protein: CASSDKQVGSTEAFF. For the CDR3, the DNA is TGTGCCAGCAGTGACAAACAGGTGGGGTCCACTGAAGCTTTCTTT.

This clone has a single count. CDR3 nucleotide sequence: TGTGCCAGCAGCCTTCTCAGCGGGCCACAAGAGACCCAGTACTTC. It codes for CASSLLSGPQETQYF. The V gene is TRBV9, the J gene TRBJ2-5, with a tentative D call TRBD2 (6 bases). Germline V gene lookup returns CDR1 SGDLS and CDR2 YYNGEE. The germline V and J ends were trimmed by 4 bases and 2 bases, with 15 bases remaining between them. The CDR3 sequence is 15 residues long.

The chain uses TRBV6-2 or TRBV6-3 and TRBJ2-6; D not resolved. The germline V gene encodes CDR1 MNHEY and CDR2 SVGEGT. The CDR3 totals 17 residues. The V gene lost 5 bases and the J gene lost 3 bases, with 17 bases spanning the gap. For the CDR3, the DNA is TGTGCCAGCAGTCACGCCCTGGTGAACAGTGGGGCCAACGTCCTGACTTTC. Translation gives CASSHALVNSGANVLTF.

The chain employs TRBV6-1 and TRBJ1-2, with D unresolved. The CDR3 runs 13 residues. In germline, CDR1 is MNHNS, CDR2 SASEGT. The V end was cut by 3 bases, the J end by 3 bases, with 8 bases between. The CDR3 spells CASSDLIYYGYTF. Written as DNA, the CDR3 is TGTGCCAGCAGTGATCTTATTTACTATGGCTACACCTTC.

This clone was counted a single time. The rearrangement uses TRBV6-5 and TRBJ2-2; TRBD2 matches at 8 bases. The CDR3 loop spans 15 amino acids. V shed 6 bases, J shed 3 bases, and the junction held 6 bases outside the gene matches. Germline V gene data show CDR1 as MNHEY and CDR2 as SVGAGI. The CDR3 DNA reads as TGTGCCAGCAGCCGGGGGGGGGTACACACCGGGGAGCTGTTTTTT. It translates to CASSRGGVHTGELFF.

As for this clone: The identical CDR3 is also encoded by other nucleotide sequences in the sample. The V and J genes are TRBV4-3 and TRBJ1-1; D may be TRBD1 (6 bases). The CDR3 is 15 residues long. CDR1 and CDR2 (germline): LGHNA, YSLEER. Trimming removed 2 bases at V and 2 bases at J, with 12 bases between. CDR3 DNA: TGCGCCAGCAGCCAATTGGACAGACAAAACACTGAAGCTTTCTTT. Translation gives CASSQLDRQNTEAFF.

The chain recombines TRBV12-3 or TRBV12-4 with TRBJ1-1, with 9 nucleotides matching TRBD1. J was trimmed by 6 bases and V by 7 bases; bases with no gene match: 6. The CDR3 runs 13 residues. The CDR3, as DNA: TGTGCCAGCAATACGGACAGGGGACCTGAAGCTTTCTTT. Translating gives CASNTDRGPEAFF.

J is TRBJ2-1 and V is TRBV11-3, with D perhaps matching TRBD2 (6 bases). Trimming cost V 8 bases and J 5 bases, with 13 bases left between them. The CDR3 has 13 amino acids. Germline V CDR1 and CDR2: SGHNT, YENEEA. Here the CDR3 DNA reads TGTGCCAGCGGGGGGATTCAGAACAATGAGCAGTTCTTC. Residues: CASGGIQNNEQFF. Together with reference TRBV11-3 and TRBJ2-1, the CDR3 gives the full variable domain: EAGVVQSPRYKIIEKKQPVAFWCNPISGHNTLYWYLQNLGQGPELLIRYENEEAVDDSQLPKDRFSAERLKGVDSTLKIQPAELGDSAVYLCASGGIQNNEQFFGPGTRLTVL.

The rearrangement joins TRBV2 to TRBJ2-3, with TRBD2 matching over 7 bases. This CDR3 is built from 14 residues. The ends lost 6 bases at V and 4 bases at J; junction bases unmatched: 7. The V gene's germline CDR1 is SNHLY and CDR2 FYNNEI. The CDR3 loop reads CASRGGTTADTQYF. Here the CDR3 DNA reads TGTGCCAGCAGGGGGGGGACGACAGCAGATACGCAGTATTTT.

The chain combines TRBV7-8 with TRBJ1-1, with D uncertain. Germline V gene lookup returns CDR1 SGHVS and CDR2 FQNEAQ. Trimming cost V 1 base and J 7 bases, with 10 bases left between them. The CDR3 length is 13 residues. The CDR3: CASSLGHSFEAFF. DNA of the CDR3: TGTGCCAGCAGCTTAGGTCACAGCTTTGAAGCTTTCTTT.

The rearrangement joins TRBV2 to TRBJ1-1; TRBD1 aligns across 7 bases. This CDR3 spans 14 amino acids. CDR1 is SNHLY, CDR2 FYNNEI, per germline. Trimming removed 6 bases from V and 1 base from J; junction bases left unmatched: 5. CDR3 protein: CASRPGQRNTEAFF. The CDR3 DNA follows: TGTGCCAGCAGACCGGGACAGCGGAACACTGAAGCTTTCTTT.

Here the CDR3 DNA reads TGTGCCAGCAGCCAGTTTATATCTACAGGGTACACTGAAGCTTTCTTT. Amino acid sequence: CASSQFISTGYTEAFF. The chain has TRBV5-6 and TRBJ1-1, with D perhaps matching TRBD1 (6 bases). Germline V gives CDR1 SGHDT, CDR2 YYEEEE. There are 16 residues in the CDR3. Trimming removed 4 bases at V and 3 bases at J, with 19 bases between.

The rearrangement joins TRBV6-5 to TRBJ2-3; TRBD2 agrees at 9 bases. V shed 3 bases, J shed 8 bases, and the junction held 12 bases outside the gene matches. The CDR3 runs to 16 residues. Germline lookup yields CDR1 MNHEY and CDR2 SVGAGI. CDR3 sequence: CASSYVAGAGSTTQYF. CDR3 coding DNA: TGTGCCAGCAGTTATGTAGCGGGGGCCGGGTCTACTACGCAGTATTTT.

This clone was counted a single time. This rearrangement joins TRBV6-2 or TRBV6-3 to TRBJ1-5; D remains unclear. With 2 bases removed from V and 7 bases from J, the gap between germline ends came to 9 bases. This CDR3 region has 13 residues. Germline V gene lookup returns CDR1 MNHEY and CDR2 SVGEGT. CDR3 residues: CASSYTDLQPQHF. Written as DNA, the CDR3 is TGTGCCAGCAGTTACACAGACCTCCAGCCCCAGCATTTT.

The genes are TRBV7-2 and TRBJ2-1; the D gene is possibly TRBD1 (5 bases). Germline V lookup: CDR1 SGHTA, CDR2 FQGNSA. V was clipped by 1 base and J by 0 bases, with 10 bases between them. The CDR3 sequence is 16 residues long. The CDR3 nucleotides read TGTGCCAGCAGCTTAGAGGGGTGGAGCTCCTACAATGAGCAGTTCTTC. As protein: CASSLEGWSSYNEQFF.

This clone appeared a single time. The V call is TRBV6-5, the J call TRBJ1-2, with D possibly matching TRBD1 (5 bases). This CDR3 is built from 10 residues. Germline loops: CDR1 MNHEY, CDR2 SVGAGI. The DNA for the CDR3 is TGTGCACCCGGGACTAATGGCTACACCTTC. Translation gives CAPGTNGYTF.

The J gene is TRBJ2-1, the V gene TRBV5-1; D gene unclear. With 1 base removed from V and 8 bases from J, the gap between germline ends came to 13 bases. The CDR3 consists of 14 residues. The germline gives CDR1 SGHRS, CDR2 YFSETQ. The CDR3: CASSLIADLHEQFF. CDR3 in DNA: TGCGCCAGCAGCTTGATAGCCGACCTACATGAGCAGTTCTTC.

The chain employs TRBV6-5 and TRBJ2-7; 8 bases align to TRBD2. After removal of 8 bases from V and 4 bases from J, the junction contained 10 bases not matched to a gene. Germline V gene data show CDR1 as MNHEY and CDR2 as SVGAGI. The CDR3 is 14 residues long. The chain's CDR3 is CASRFAGGRYEQYF. CDR3 nucleotide sequence: TGTGCCAGCCGCTTCGCGGGGGGTCGATACGAGCAGTACTTC.

The V call is TRBV18, the J call TRBJ2-1; 7 bases are a match to TRBD2. The germline V gene encodes CDR1 KGHSH and CDR2 LQKENI. The CDR3 extends over 15 amino acids. V gave up 4 bases and J gave up 5 bases; unmatched junction bases: 8. Here the CDR3 reads CASSHPGGRNNEQFF. CDR3 coding DNA: TGTGCCAGCTCACACCCCGGGGGGAGAAACAATGAGCAGTTCTTC.

Only one count was recorded for this clone. V usage is TRBV27 and J usage is TRBJ2-7, with TRBD2 identical over 9 bases. CDR1 is MNHEY, CDR2 SMNVEV, per germline (reference sequence). The V and J ends lost 5 bases and 2 bases, in that order; junction bases with no gene match: 7. This CDR3 region has 15 residues. In nucleotides, the CDR3 is TGTGCCAGCAGTCCCCTTGGCGGGGGGGCCTACGAGCAGTACTTC. Its translation is CASSPLGGGAYEQYF.

V is TRBV3-1 (or the pseudogene TRBV3-2) and J is TRBJ2-2, with TRBD2 as a possible D gene (5 bases). The germline CDR1 and CDR2 sequences are LGHDT and YNNKEL (reference sequence). This CDR3 is 15 amino acids long. V lost 1 base and J 2 bases, leaving 8 bases between the germline ends. The CDR3, as DNA: TGTGCCAGCAGCCAAGCTCGGGGAAACACCGGGGAGCTGTTTTTT. Translated: CASSQARGNTGELFF.

Here the CDR3 DNA reads TGTGCCAGCAGTGGGACAGCCTTTAATCAGCCCCAGCATTTT. Protein: CASSGTAFNQPQHF. The chain carries TRBV2 and TRBJ1-5; weak D call: TRBD1 (6 bases). The CDR3 sequence is 14 residues long. Trimming pared 4 bases from V and 4 bases from J, leaving 11 bases between. Germline V lookup: CDR1 SNHLY, CDR2 FYNNEI.

J is TRBJ1-4 and V is TRBV27, with D uncertain. The V end lost 3 bases, the J end lost 4 bases, and 9 bases lay between the germline ends. The germline V gene has CDR1 MNHEY and CDR2 SMNVEV (reference sequence). The CDR3 loop spans 14 amino acids. The chain's CDR3 is CASSLGSINEKLFF. The DNA of the CDR3 is TGTGCCAGCAGTTTGGGCAGTATTAATGAAAAACTGTTTTTT.

This clone was seen only a few times. The chain uses TRBV15 and TRBJ2-1; 10 bases are shared with TRBD2. Germline-derived CDR1 and CDR2 are LNHNV and YYDKDF (reference sequence). The length of the CDR3 is 21 residues. Trimming took 0 bases from V and 5 from J; bases not matched to a gene: 19. The CDR3 DNA follows: TGTGCCACCAGCAGAGATACGGGGTCGGCGGCTGCTAGCGGGAGAAACAATGAGCAGTTCTTC. It is translated as CATSRDTGSAAASGRNNEQFF. Full variable domain (rest looked up from reference TRBV15 and TRBJ2-1): DAMVIQNPRYQVTQFGKPVTLSCSQTLNHNVMYWYQQKSSQAPKLLFHYYDKDFNNEADTPDNFQSRRPNTSFCFLDIRSPGLGDTAMYLCATSRDTGSAAASGRNNEQFFGPGTRLTVL.

This rearrangement joins TRBV6-2 or TRBV6-3 to TRBJ1-5, with unresolved D. The CDR3 length is 13 residues. Per germline, CDR1 MNHEY and CDR2 SVGEGT. With 5 bases removed from V and 1 base from J, the gap between germline ends came to 6 bases. The CDR3 here is CASSGQSNQPQHF. The CDR3, as DNA: TGTGCCAGCAGTGGCCAGAGCAATCAGCCCCAGCATTTT.

A few counts support this clone. This chain links TRBV27 with TRBJ2-7; D might be TRBD2 (7 bases). V dropped 3 bases and J dropped 3 bases, with 12 bases sitting between them. Germline lookup yields CDR1 MNHEY and CDR2 SMNVEV (reference sequence). The CDR3 extends over 14 amino acids. For the CDR3, the DNA is TGTGCCAGCAGTTTTGGAGCGGGACACTACGAGCAGTACTTC. Encoded protein: CASSFGAGHYEQYF.

This clone was seen only a few times. The chain recombines TRBV19 with TRBJ1-2, with D possibly being TRBD1 (6 bases). Germline CDR1 and CDR2: LNHDA and SQIVND (reference sequence). Trimming pared 3 bases from V and 10 bases from J, leaving 15 bases between. The CDR3 has 13 amino acids. The CDR3 DNA is TGTGCCAGTAGTATCGATGACAGGTCAGACTACACCTTC. This sequence encodes CASSIDDRSDYTF.